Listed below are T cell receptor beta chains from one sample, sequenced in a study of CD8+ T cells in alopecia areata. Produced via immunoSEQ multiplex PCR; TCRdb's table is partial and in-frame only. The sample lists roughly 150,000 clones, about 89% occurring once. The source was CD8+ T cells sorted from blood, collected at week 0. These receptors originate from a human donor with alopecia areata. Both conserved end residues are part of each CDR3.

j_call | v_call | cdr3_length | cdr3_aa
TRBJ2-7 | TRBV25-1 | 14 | CASSGVGGVYEQYF
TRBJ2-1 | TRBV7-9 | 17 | CASSSLKTGRNYNEQFF
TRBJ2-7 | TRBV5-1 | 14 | CASSLRGPTYEQYF
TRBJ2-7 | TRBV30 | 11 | CAWSTRVEQYF
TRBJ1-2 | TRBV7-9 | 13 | CASSLGIQGGYTF
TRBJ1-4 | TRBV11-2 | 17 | CASSLDLWAATNEKLFF
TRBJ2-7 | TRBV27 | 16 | CASSLSGTDFSYEQYF
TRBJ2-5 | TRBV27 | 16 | CASSLQAGALLETQYF
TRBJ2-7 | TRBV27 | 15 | CASSLERTGSYEQYF
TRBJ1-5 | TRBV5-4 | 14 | CASSTDPGNQPQHF
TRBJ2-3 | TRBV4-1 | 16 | CASSRSVTGAIDTQYF
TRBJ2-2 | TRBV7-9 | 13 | CASTPRGGGELFF
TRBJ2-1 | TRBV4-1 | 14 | CASSQGAQDNEQFF
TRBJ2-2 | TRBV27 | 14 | CASSHTGQTGELFF
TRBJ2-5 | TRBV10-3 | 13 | CASSLSYQETQYF
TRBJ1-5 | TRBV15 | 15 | CATSRDASRAQPQHF
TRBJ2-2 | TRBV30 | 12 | CAWRPGTGELFF
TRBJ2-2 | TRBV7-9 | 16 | CASSHRDGANTGELFF
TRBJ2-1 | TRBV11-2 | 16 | CASSFTASGDYNEQFF
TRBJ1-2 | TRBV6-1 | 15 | CASSEMAGGNYGYTF
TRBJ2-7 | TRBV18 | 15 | CASSPGTGGSYEQYF
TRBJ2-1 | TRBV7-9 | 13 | CASSATSNNEQFF
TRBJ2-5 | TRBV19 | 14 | CARLAGTDQETQYF
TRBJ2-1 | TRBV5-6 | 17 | CASSFSSGISLYNEQFF
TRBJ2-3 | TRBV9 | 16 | CASSVEGGSSTDTQYF
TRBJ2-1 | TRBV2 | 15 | CASSELGTGNNEQFF
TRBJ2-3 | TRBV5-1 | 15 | CASYDPGDLTDTQYF
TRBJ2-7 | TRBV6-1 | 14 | CASSVYGTGDEQYF
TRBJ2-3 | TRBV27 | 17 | CASSLTPGLARADTQYF
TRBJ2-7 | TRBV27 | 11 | CASTQGGEQYF
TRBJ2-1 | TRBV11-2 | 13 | CASSGGAGNEQFF
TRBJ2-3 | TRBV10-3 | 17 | CAISESGQGYRTDTQYF
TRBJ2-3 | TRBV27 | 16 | CASSIRTSGLTDTQYF
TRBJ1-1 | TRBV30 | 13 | CAWSVLAGTEAFF
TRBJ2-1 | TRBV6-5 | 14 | CASSYSGLGVEQFF
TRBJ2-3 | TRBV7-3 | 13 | CASSAFTTDTQYF
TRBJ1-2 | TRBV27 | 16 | CASSLSIGAGKNGYTF
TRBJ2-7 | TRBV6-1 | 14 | CASSEAVVRYEQYF
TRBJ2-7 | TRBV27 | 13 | CASSYQSSYEQYF
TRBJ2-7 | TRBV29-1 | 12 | CSVLHGEYEQYF